This T cell receptor (beta chain) was sequenced during a study of cytotoxic CD8 clonotypes in ibrutinib-treated CLL. The CDR3 extends over 16 amino acids. The germline gives CDR1 SGHTA, CDR2 FQGTGA. Trimming at V came to 5 bases and at J to 0 bases, leaving 7 bases not matched to a gene. Produced via immunoSEQ multiplex PCR; TCRdb's table is partial and in-frame only. The table records over 30,000 clones, 68% of them present only once. The sequencing here drew on PBMCs, taken at disease progression, from a patient treated with ibrutinib. V and J are TRBV7-3 and TRBJ1-5; 7 bases map to TRBD1. The TCR comes from a human donor with chronic lymphocytic leukemia. CDR3 sequence reads: CASSVAGQFSNQPQHF. The CDR3 DNA reads TGTGCCAGCAGCGTCGCGGGACAGTTTAGCAATCAGCCCCAGCATTTT.